A selection of T cell receptor beta chains follows, all from one sample in a study of blood T cell repertoires in COVID-19. The repertoire was sequenced with immunoSEQ multiplex PCR; TCRdb's copy has only in-frame clones and lacks some. The data show some 250,000 clones, 70% to 90% seen once. Sequencing input: PBMCs or T cells enriched from blood (not recorded which). The receptors were sampled from a woman between 50 and 59 years old who had recovered from COVID-19. CDR3s include the opening cysteine and the closing phenylalanine or tryptophan. The D gene is left open where the match is weak. Clone size is shown for a subset of rows, as once, few, many or a class of expanded clone.

clone_size	v_call	j_call	d_call	cdr3_aa	cdr3_nt
once	TRBV16	TRBJ1-2	TRBD1	CASSRDRSSNYGYTF	TGTGCCAGCAGCCGGGACAGGAGCTCTAACTATGGCTACACCTTC
.	TRBV14	TRBJ2-1	TRBD2	CASSQVGREWGNKQFF	TGTGCCAGCAGCCAAGTGGGGCGGGAGTGGGGAAATAAGCAGTTCTTC
.	TRBV7-3	TRBJ2-1	.	CASSFVGRGEQFF	TGTGCCAGCAGCTTCGTTGGCCGTGGTGAGCAGTTCTTC
.	TRBV11-2	TRBJ2-7	TRBD1	CASSSRDRSSYEQYF	TGTGCCAGCAGCAGCCGGGACAGGTCCTCCTACGAGCAGTACTTC
.	TRBV5-1	TRBJ2-2	TRBD2	CASSLEGLAGPNTGELFF	TGCGCCAGCAGCTTGGAAGGACTAGCGGGCCCGAACACCGGGGAGCTGTTTTTT
.	TRBV4-2	TRBJ2-5	TRBD2	CASSQASRPGLAGRETQYF	TGTGCCAGCAGCCAAGCCTCCCGTCCCGGACTAGCGGGGCGGGAGACCCAGTACTTC
.	TRBV19	TRBJ2-7	TRBD2	CASRTSGNSYEQYF	TGTGCCAGTAGGACTAGCGGGAATTCCTACGAGCAGTACTTC
.	TRBV11-3	TRBJ2-1	.	CASSLDRESEQFF	TGTGCCAGCAGCTTAGATCGGGAATCTGAGCAGTTCTTC
.	TRBV15	TRBJ2-3	TRBD2	CATSRVAGAVESTDTQYF	TGTGCCACCAGCAGGGTAGCGGGAGCTGTGGAGAGCACAGATACGCAGTATTTT
.	TRBV7-9	TRBJ1-1	.	CASSTWTTTGAEAFF	TGTGCCAGCAGCACCTGGACCACCACCGGGGCTGAAGCTTTCTTT
.	TRBV28	TRBJ2-5	.	CASSLGGGGETQYF	TGTGCCAGCAGTTTGGGAGGGGGGGGAGAGACCCAGTACTTC
.	TRBV18	TRBJ2-3	.	CASSPRSGTADTQYF	TGTGCCAGCTCACCACGCTCAGGGACTGCAGATACGCAGTATTTT
few	TRBV5-4	TRBJ1-2	TRBD1	CASTSRDREGYTF	TGTGCCAGCACCTCCCGGGACAGGGAGGGCTACACCTTC
.	TRBV29-1	TRBJ1-4	.	CSVSSREGFNEKLFF	TGCAGCGTTTCTTCCCGGGAAGGTTTCAATGAAAAACTGTTTTTT
once	TRBV7-9	TRBJ2-7	TRBD1	CASSLRPGQGFAGQYF	TGTGCCAGCAGCTTACGCCCGGGACAGGGGTTTGCTGGGCAGTACTTC
once	TRBV29-1	TRBJ2-2	TRBD2	CSVERGRPNTGELFF	TGCAGCGTTGAGCGCGGGAGGCCGAACACCGGGGAGCTGTTTTTT
once	TRBV28	TRBJ1-1	.	CASSFPGGSARNTEAFF	TGTGCCAGCAGTTTCCCTGGGGGGTCTGCTAGGAACACTGAAGCTTTCTTT
.	TRBV4-1	TRBJ2-1	TRBD2	CASSQGLAQSSYNEQFF	TGCGCCAGCAGTCAAGGACTAGCGCAGAGCTCCTACAATGAGCAGTTCTTC
.	TRBV3-1/TRBV3-2	TRBJ1-4	TRBD1	CASSHEQGQKLFF	TGTGCCAGCAGCCATGAACAGGGGCAAAAACTGTTTTTT
once	TRBV7-6	TRBJ2-1	.	CASSPLPGLENEQFF	TGTGCCAGCAGCCCCTTACCGGGACTCGAAAATGAGCAGTTCTTC
.	TRBV6-5	TRBJ2-5	.	CASGWARQETQYF	TGTGCCAGCGGTTGGGCGAGACAAGAGACCCAGTACTTC
.	TRBV3-1/TRBV3-2	TRBJ2-1	TRBD2	CASSPGLAGVSEQFF	TGTGCCAGCAGCCCCGGGCTAGCGGGAGTTAGCGAGCAGTTCTTC
once	TRBV7-6	TRBJ2-3	TRBD2	CASSLGGRETDTQYF	TGTGCCAGCAGCTTAGGCGGGAGGGAAACAGATACGCAGTATTTT
.	TRBV5-1	TRBJ2-5	TRBD1	CASSAGTAQETQYF	TGCGCCAGCAGCGCCGGGACAGCACAAGAGACCCAGTACTTC
.	TRBV5-1	TRBJ1-2	.	CASAGGGEVYGYTF	TGCGCCAGCGCTGGGGGGGGCGAGGTCTATGGCTACACCTTC
.	TRBV3-1/TRBV3-2	TRBJ1-2	.	CASSQVLHESGYTF	TGTGCCAGCAGCCAAGTCTTACACGAAAGTGGCTACACCTTC
.	TRBV5-5	TRBJ2-2	.	CASSLPIGHKNTGELFF	TGTGCCAGCAGCTTGCCTATCGGACATAAGAACACCGGGGAGCTGTTTTTT
.	TRBV27	TRBJ2-1	TRBD2	CASSTGTSAPGRQFF	TGTGCCAGCAGTACCGGGACTAGCGCACCGGGCAGGCAGTTCTTC
.	TRBV2	TRBJ2-2	TRBD2	CASSEDPSGRAAGELFF	TGTGCCAGCAGTGAAGATCCTAGCGGGAGGGCGGCCGGGGAGCTGTTTTTT
once	TRBV24-1	TRBJ1-2	TRBD1	CATSDAWTGEGYTF	TGTGCCACCAGTGATGCCTGGACAGGGGAGGGCTACACCTTC
.	TRBV9	TRBJ1-6	TRBD1	CASRGATGNSPLHF	TGTGCCAGCAGAGGGGCGACAGGGAATTCACCCCTCCACTTT
.	TRBV27	TRBJ2-1	TRBD2	CASSLLLAGRNEQFF	TGTGCCAGCAGTTTATTACTAGCGGGCCGCAATGAGCAGTTCTTC
once	TRBV5-8	TRBJ2-3	.	CASALEISFHDTQYF	TGTGCCAGCGCCTTGGAGATTAGCTTCCATGATACGCAGTATTTT
.	TRBV9	TRBJ2-2	TRBD2	CASSPPLGVRGANTGELFF	TGTGCCAGCAGCCCTCCTTTGGGGGTGCGGGGGGCCAACACCGGGGAGCTGTTTTTT
.	TRBV6-1	TRBJ2-7	.	CASSESLGGHYYEQYF	TGTGCCAGCAGTGAAAGTTTGGGAGGACATTACTACGAGCAGTACTTC
.	TRBV27	TRBJ2-2	TRBD2	CASSELANENTGELFF	TGTGCCAGCAGTGAACTAGCGAACGAAAACACCGGGGAGCTGTTTTTT
.	TRBV18	TRBJ2-1	TRBD1	CASSPPGQGTREQFF	TGTGCCAGCTCACCCCCGGGACAGGGAACAAGGGAGCAGTTCTTC
.	TRBV7-9	TRBJ2-1	TRBD2	CATSGTRSHNEQFF	TGTGCCACCTCCGGGACTAGGAGCCACAATGAGCAGTTCTTC
.	TRBV18	TRBJ2-7	TRBD2	CASSPPRTGGTGQYF	TGTGCCAGCTCACCCCCTAGGACGGGAGGGACGGGGCAGTACTTC
once	TRBV29-1	TRBJ2-7	.	CSVEGRPPPYEQYF	TGCAGCGTTGAGGGCAGGCCACCGCCCTACGAGCAGTACTTC
few	TRBV3-1/TRBV3-2	TRBJ2-7	.	CASSQSSGASEQYF	TGTGCCAGCAGCCAAAGTAGCGGTGCCTCCGAGCAGTACTTC
.	TRBV10-3	TRBJ1-1	TRBD1	CASRDRGDTEAFF	TGTGCCAGTAGGGACAGGGGGGACACTGAAGCTTTCTTT